Listed here are 2 T cell receptor beta chains from one sample, sequenced in a study of human T cells and chemical hapten exposure. Time point denoted: patch test 1, 2 weeks after DPC sensitization. Indicated treatment: therapeutic diphenylcyclopropenone sensitization with weekly scalp DPC. TCRdb processed the RACE reads anew with MiXCR; each CDR3 protein has one entry. Of about 120,000 distinct CDR3 sequences listed, 9% to 14% are singletons. This material consisted of whole blood, taken in connection with sensitization to the hapten diphenylcyclopropenone (DPC). The receptors shown here come from a woman between 45 and 65 years old with alopecia areata. Some clones in this sample may be carry-over from other donors' samples.

At least ten counts were recorded for this clonotype. This chain links TRBV6-2 or TRBV6-3 with TRBJ2-5, with D maybe TRBD2 (6 bases). The V gene's germline CDR1 is MNHEY and CDR2 SVGEGT. The V gene lost 8 bases and the J gene lost 1 base, with 20 bases spanning the gap. The CDR3 runs 16 residues. CDR3 region: CASGRGSLTPQETQYF. CDR3 in DNA: TGTGCCAGCGGCCGGGGGAGCCTGACCCCCCAAGAGACCCAGTACTTC.

This clonotype came up a few times. A junction boundary mismatches the germline segment, possibly from a read error. V usage is TRBV27 and J usage is TRBJ2-7; 7 bases map to TRBD1. The CDR3 is 15 amino acids. CDR1 and CDR2 from the germline V gene are MNHEY and SMNVEV (reference sequence). The CDR3 here is CASSFGAGGSFEQYF. CDR3 bases: TGTGCCAGCAGTTTTGGGGCAGGGGGATCCTTCGAGCAGTACTTC.